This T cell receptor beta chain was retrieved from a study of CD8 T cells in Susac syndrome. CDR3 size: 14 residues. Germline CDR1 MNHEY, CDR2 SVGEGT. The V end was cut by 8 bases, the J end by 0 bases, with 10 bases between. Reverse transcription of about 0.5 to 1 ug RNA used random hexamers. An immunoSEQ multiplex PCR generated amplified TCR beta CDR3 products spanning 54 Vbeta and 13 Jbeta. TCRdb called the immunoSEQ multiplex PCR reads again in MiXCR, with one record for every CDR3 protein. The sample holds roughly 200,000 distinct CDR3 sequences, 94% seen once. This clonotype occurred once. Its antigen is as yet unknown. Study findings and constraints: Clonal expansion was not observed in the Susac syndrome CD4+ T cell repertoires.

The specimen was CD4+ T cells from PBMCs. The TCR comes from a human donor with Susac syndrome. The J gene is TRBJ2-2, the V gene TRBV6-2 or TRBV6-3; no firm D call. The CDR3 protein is CASFFRANTGELFF. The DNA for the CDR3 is TGTGCCAGCTTCTTCCGAGCGAACACCGGGGAGCTGTTTTTT.